Detailed here is one T cell receptor (beta chain). RNA transcripts served as template for amplifying TCR beta CDR3 sequences. Amplification began with first-round RT-PCR using HTBI primers, then second-round multiplex PCR was performed. TCRdb called the multiplex PCR reads again in MiXCR, with one record for every CDR3 protein. The sample lists about 740,000 distinct CDR3 sequences; around 40% were seen once. Per the germline V gene, CDR1 is KGHDR and CDR2 is SFDVKD. The V end was cut by 4 bases, the J end by 4 bases, with 16 bases between. The CDR3 consists of 15 residues. The sample is drawn from a study of Graves' ophthalmopathy and Graves' hyperthyroidism. Diagnostic conclusions were grounded in clinical symptoms, serum thyroxine, TRAb, thyroid ultrasound and orbital computed tomography.

V gene TRBV24-1 combines with J gene TRBJ2-7, with D possibly TRBD1 on 6 matching bases. The specimen was peripheral blood. The receptor's source is an adult man with Graves' ophthalmopathy. The CDR3 bases are TGTGCCACCAGTGACGACAGGAGTGGGAGATACGAGCAGTACTTC. Translation: CATSDDRSGRYEQYF.